This TCR beta chain was sequenced in a study of CD8+ T cells in alopecia areata. Findings and caveats of the study: Sequenced scalp T cells also include alphabeta T cells resident in normal skin. Lesional scalp exceeded normal scalp in clonality, especially in alopecia totalis/universalis.

Trimming at V came to 6 bases and at J to 4 bases, leaving 7 bases not matched to a gene. The CDR3 contains 14 residues. The germline gives CDR1 SQVTM, CDR2 ANQGSEA. A word on this clone: The antigen is undetermined.

RNA was extracted and reverse transcribed into cDNA as the sequencing template. This table comes from immunoSEQ multiplex PCR, and its TCRdb copy is limited to in-frame clones, with some not included. The sample contains 110,000 to 150,000 clones, less than 65% of which appear only once. CD4+ and CD8+ T cells were sorted from PBMCs stained for CD3, CD4 and CD8. The specimen was CD8+ T cells sorted from blood. This sequence was found in a human donor in good health. The chain has TRBV29-1 and TRBJ2-7; 12 nucleotides line up with TRBD2. The CDR3 coding sequence is TGCAGCGTCGCCCGGACTAGCGGGATGTACGAGCAGTACTTC. Translation: CSVARTSGMYEQYF.